Each of the 11 T cell receptor beta chains below was sequenced from the same sample in a study of blood T cell repertoires in COVID-19 (dated by TCRdb to 2020 to 2022). Receptor amplification or capture employed the immunoSEQ multiplex PCR assay. What TCRdb holds here is the immuneACCESS table cut down to in-frame rearrangements. Part of the clones is not present; checked against another copy, under half of the missing clones reflect an unresolved V gene, and the others are unexplained. The sample has about 240,000 clones on record, around three quarters of them singletons. Of the sample, about 3.1% is held by the ten largest clones. The material sequenced was peripheral blood. These receptors originate from a woman older than 75 with acute or convalescent COVID-19.

The chain has TRBV5-1 and TRBJ1-6; D unresolved. Trimming left V 0 bases short and J 0 bases short, with 10 bases between. This CDR3 is built from 17 residues. The germline V gene encodes CDR1 SGHRS and CDR2 YFSETQ. CDR3 region: CASSLESGISYNSPLHF. In nucleotides, the CDR3 is TGCGCCAGCAGCTTGGAGTCGGGGATCTCCTATAATTCACCCCTCCACTTT.

This chain connects TRBV3-1 (or the pseudogene TRBV3-2) to TRBJ1-5, with 7 bases lining up with TRBD1. CDR3 length equals 13 residues. Losses at the gene ends were 4 bases for V and 4 bases for J; bases not matched to a gene: 1. Germline V gene lookup returns CDR1 LGHDT and CDR2 YNNKEL (reference sequence). The CDR3 DNA sequence: TGTGCCAGCAGCCTACAGGGGAATCAGCCCCAGCATTTT. It translates to CASSLQGNQPQHF.

The chain has TRBV30 and TRBJ2-3, with D possibly TRBD2 on 5 matching bases. Germline assignment: CDR1 GTSNPN and CDR2 SVGIG (reference sequence). Trimming left V 2 bases short and J 0 bases short, with 18 bases between. The CDR3 totals 17 residues. CDR3 DNA sequence: TGTGCCTGGAGTCGGGGTGGAGCATCAACTAGCACAGATACGCAGTATTTT. Its translation is CAWSRGGASTSTDTQYF.

This clone has just a few counts. V gene TRBV7-2 combines with J gene TRBJ1-1; 7 bases line up with TRBD1. J was trimmed by 4 bases and V by 3 bases; bases with no gene match: 5. The CDR3 runs 14 residues. Germline V CDR1 and CDR2: SGHTA, FQGNSA. CDR3 sequence reads: CASSLNRGSTEAFF. The CDR3 bases are TGTGCCAGCAGCTTGAACAGGGGATCCACTGAAGCTTTCTTT.

The chain carries TRBV27 and TRBJ2-1; 8 nucleotides match TRBD2. The trim removed 10 bases at V and 3 bases at J, leaving 11 bases unmatched. The CDR3 loop spans 15 amino acids. Germline V CDR1 and CDR2: MNHEY, SMNVEV (reference sequence). This chain's CDR3 is CATRPRGRLYNEQFF. The CDR3, as DNA: TGTGCCACCCGCCCGCGCGGGAGGCTCTACAATGAGCAGTTCTTC.

The CDR3 DNA is TGTGCCAGCACCCTGAGGTTACAGGGGAATTCACCCCTCCACTTT. Translated, it gives CASTLRLQGNSPLHF. The chain is built from TRBV27 and TRBJ1-6, with TRBD1 matching over 7 bases. Germline V CDR1 and CDR2: MNHEY, SMNVEV (reference sequence). This CDR3 is 15 amino acids long. The V segment lost 7 bases and the J segment 7 bases; nucleotides outside the gene matches: 10.

V and J are TRBV2 and TRBJ1-6, with a tentative D call TRBD1 (5 bases). V lost 6 bases to trimming and J lost 7 bases, with 16 bases between them. This CDR3 region has 15 residues. In germline, CDR1 is SNHLY, CDR2 FYNNEI. The CDR3 sequence is CASSGRQGLNSPLHF. CDR3 in DNA: TGTGCCAGCAGCGGAAGGCAGGGTTTGAATTCACCCCTCCACTTT.

For the CDR3, the DNA is TGTGCCAGCAGTTTAGCAGGAGGAGGCTACGAGCAGTACTTC. This encodes CASSLAGGGYEQYF. The rearrangement joins TRBV27 to TRBJ2-7; TRBD2 might be the D (5 bases). Trimming left V 2 bases short and J 3 bases short, with 11 bases between. The germline V gene has CDR1 MNHEY and CDR2 SMNVEV (reference sequence). The CDR3 spans 14 residues.

The chain is built from TRBV6-2 or TRBV6-3 and TRBJ2-6; TRBD2 might be the D (5 bases). CDR1 is MNHEY, CDR2 SVGEGT, per germline. V was pared by 5 bases and J by 0 bases, with 11 bases between. This CDR3 comprises 16 residues. The CDR3 spells CASSKRAVSGANVLTF. CDR3 sequence (DNA): TGTGCCAGCAGTAAGAGGGCAGTCTCTGGGGCCAACGTCCTGACTTTC.

This clone was detected many times. The chain is built from TRBV11-1 and TRBJ1-3; 8 bases line up with TRBD1. The V gene end was trimmed by 5 bases and the J gene end by 2 bases; junction bases not matched to a gene: 2. This CDR3 contains 14 residues. CDR1 SGHAT and CDR2 FQDESV come from the germline V gene (reference sequence). The CDR3 DNA reads as TGTGCCAGCAGCCGGACAGGGACTGGAAACACCATATATTTT. Amino acids: CASSRTGTGNTIYF.

This chain links TRBV30 with TRBJ2-3; D might be TRBD2 (6 bases). From germline, CDR1 is GTSNPN and CDR2 SVGIG (reference sequence). With 2 bases removed from V and 2 bases from J, the gap between germline ends came to 11 bases. The length of the CDR3 is 14 residues. The CDR3 is CAWSRGTYTDTQYF. The CDR3 coding sequence is TGTGCCTGGAGTCGGGGGACTTACACAGATACGCAGTATTTT. The full variable domain, in which reference TRBV30 and TRBJ2-3 provide the parts outside the CDR3, is SQTIHQWPATLVQPVGSPLSLECTVEGTSNPNLYWYRQAAGRGLQLLFYSVGIGQISSEVPQNLSASRPQDRQFILSSKKLLLSDSGFYLCAWSRGTYTDTQYFGPGTRLTVL.